This T cell receptor (beta chain) derives from a study of T cells after somatic rescue of genetic block. V gave up 5 bases and J gave up 6 bases; unmatched junction bases: 2. CDR1 and CDR2 from the germline V gene are KGHSH and LQKENI. The CDR3 is 12 residues long. The method was immunoSEQ multiplex PCR; TCRdb's version includes in-frame clones alone and lacks a portion of them. The repertoire holds more than 13,000 clones, with roughly 72% as singletons. The specimen sequenced was peripheral blood mononuclear cells (PBMCs). The TCR originated in a man aged 18 to 29. The V gene is TRBV18, the J gene TRBJ2-7, with 9 bases matching TRBD1. CDR3 sequence (DNA): TGTGCCAGCTCAGTGGACAGGGGCGAGCAGTACTTC. Residues: CASSVDRGEQYF.